Listed below are T cell receptor beta chains from one sample, sequenced in a study of blood T cell repertoires in COVID-19. Some clones are missing from TCRdb's copy, which holds only in-frame ones; the method was immunoSEQ multiplex PCR. The sample has some 94,000 clones, just under 90% seen once. Source material: peripheral blood. The receptors derive from a human donor in a cohort sampled during active COVID-19. CDR3s leave out the opening cysteine and the closing phenylalanine or tryptophan. Expanded clones get a size class; other rows say once, few or many, or leave the size out.

size | V | CDR3
- | TRBV7-3 | ASSPGHRNGYT
- | TRBV3-1/TRBV3-2 | ASSARSGGVINGYT
- | TRBV6-6 | ASRPVDRGRGYT
- | TRBV19 | ASSMGLAGGPLSYEQY
few | TRBV5-1 | ASWSGGSDTQY
- | TRBV6-2/TRBV6-3 | ASSYHSTGELF
- | TRBV5-1 | ASSLQSGTSGGSYEQY
- | TRBV6-6 | ATGLAGVFEQY
- | TRBV7-6 | ASRSDSNTEAF
- | TRBV28 | ASSLIAGQETQY
- | TRBV2 | ASTGEANTEAF
- | TRBV18 | ASSPPYGTGHYGYT
- | TRBV7-8 | ASSLGGRSNQPQH
- | TRBV6-5 | ASSYPTSGGPDTQY